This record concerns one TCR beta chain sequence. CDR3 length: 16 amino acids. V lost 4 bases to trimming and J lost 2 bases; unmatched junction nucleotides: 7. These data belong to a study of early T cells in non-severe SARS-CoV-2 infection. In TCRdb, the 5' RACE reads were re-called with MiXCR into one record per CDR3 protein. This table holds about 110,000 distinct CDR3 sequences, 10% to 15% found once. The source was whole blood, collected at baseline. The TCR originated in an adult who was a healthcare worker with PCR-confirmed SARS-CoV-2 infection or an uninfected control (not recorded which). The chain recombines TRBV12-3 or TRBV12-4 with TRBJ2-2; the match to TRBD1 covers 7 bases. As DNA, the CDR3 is TGTGCCAGCAGTTCCTCCGGGACAGCTAACACCGGGGAGCTGTTTTTT. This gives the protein CASSSSGTANTGELFF.